A single TCR beta chain is shown here with its context. Its antigen is still unknown. Within one base of it there is no much larger clone, and no base qualities were kept. The data were obtained in a study of T cells in Graves' hyperthyroidism and ophthalmopathy (dated by TCRdb to about 2019). Concerning the study at large: Peripheral blood samples were taken at initial diagnosis, before any treatment was given. TCR V-J signatures able to tell the groups apart were searched for in a discovery cohort of some 100 patients, of whom more than 40 had Graves' ophthalmopathy and roughly 59 had stable Graves' hyperthyroidism. Prospective prediction of ophthalmopathy was tested in an independent validation cohort of fewer than 20 hyperthyroidism patients and 17 patients who later progressed to ophthalmopathy. For training and testing, the 100 or so patients in the discovery cohort were randomly divided in a 7:3 ratio. The study also compared thyroid tissue and blood T-cell repertoires from about six Graves' hyperthyroidism patients. Once sampling was done, hyperthyroidism patients were given methimazole at a starting dose of 30 mg daily, whereas ophthalmopathy patients were given high-dose intravenous methylprednisolone. According to the paper, TCR Vbeta CDR3 sequencing was carried out on around 140 peripheral blood samples, which came from 40 to 45 ophthalmopathy, fewer than 80 hyperthyroidism and around 17 progressor patients. Study-wide conclusions, independent of this receptor: In validation, the model predicted progression to ophthalmopathy a median of roughly six months before onset, with roughly 71% sensitivity and about 75% specificity. Sample size was not statistically predetermined, and blinding of investigators to group allocation was not performed. In cross-validation, a model built on a 13 V-J signature told ophthalmopathy apart from stable hyperthyroidism with about 90% sensitivity and 81% to 82% specificity, and in testing the same model reached 80%/75%. Blood samples also contained most of the expanded thyroid clonotypes (frequency above 0.001), which suggests that blood repertoires may reflect thyroid immune responses.

The hyperthyroidism patients were between 18 and 65 years old and newly diagnosed, with a disease duration of less than 2 months. Any patient with an uncontrolled infection, another autoimmune disease, pregnancy or lactation was excluded. Diagnoses relied on clinical symptoms, serum thyroxine and TRAb, thyroid ultrasound and orbital computed tomography. Blood from progressor patients was drawn when they were first diagnosed with hyperthyroidism, before any ophthalmopathy symptoms appeared. Ficoll-Paque density gradient centrifugation was used to isolate PBMCs from 9.5 to 10 ml of fresh peripheral blood. Patients classed as progressors first received a Graves' hyperthyroidism diagnosis and then went on to develop ophthalmopathy during follow-up. Total RNA was extracted with Trizol reagent, and quality was checked on an Agilent 2100 Bioanalyzer. CDR1 and CDR2, looked up from the germline V gene (reference sequence), are SEHNR and FQNEAQ. There are 12 amino acids in the CDR3, from cysteine to phenylalanine inclusive. Here the CDR3 DNA is all that survives: 36 bases in frame from base 1. V loses 3 bases, J loses 6 bases, and the germline ends lie 9 bases apart.

The TCR beta CDR3 regions were amplified from RNA transcripts. A first-round RT-PCR of the TCR CDR3 used the HTBI primer set with the Qiagen OneStep RT-PCR kit. Libraries were constructed in a second round of multiplex PCR, after which size selection and purification were performed. The libraries were sequenced on an Illumina HiSeq2000 using paired-end 100 bp reads. Under the source paper's analysis protocol: SOAPnuke was used to process the raw data, removing reads that contained adapters or uncalled bases, had a mean Phred below 15, or lacked an exact match to the constant primer or identifier. COPE v1.2.5 was used to merge the high-quality paired reads, and each unique nucleotide sequence was defined as a clonotype. MiTCR v1.1 was used to align clonotypes to the IMGT TRBV, TRBD and TRBJ reference segments. The analysis included only V-J combinations with a frequency above 0.0001, which together covered approximately 99% of the repertoires. A TCS score was defined as the ratio of F50 (clonal expansion) to E x V (chaos), with BLOSUM62-based TCRdist applied between CDR3 peptides within each V-J. Welch's t-statistics and random forest reduced approximately 520 V-J features to 13, which were used in a naive Bayes classifier (R e1071). TCRdb applied fastp at Q25 and MiXCR to the public reads, then kept only in-frame beta chains. Rows merge per CDR3 protein into single entries with the most common DNA and genes. Clone size and V and J calls follow TCRdb, not the original study. For this sample the table gives some 400,000 distinct CDR3 sequences, of which roughly 12% were detected only once. The ten largest make up roughly 20% of the sample.

The chain couples TRBV7-9 to TRBJ2-7; tentative D gene TRBD1, with 5 bases matching. The source of this sequence is a man younger than 40 with Graves' hyperthyroidism that later progressed to Graves' ophthalmopathy. The sample consisted of blood. The DNA sequence follows: TGTGCCAGCAGCTTCACAGGAGCCGAGCAGTACTTC. The translation is CASSFTGAEQYF.